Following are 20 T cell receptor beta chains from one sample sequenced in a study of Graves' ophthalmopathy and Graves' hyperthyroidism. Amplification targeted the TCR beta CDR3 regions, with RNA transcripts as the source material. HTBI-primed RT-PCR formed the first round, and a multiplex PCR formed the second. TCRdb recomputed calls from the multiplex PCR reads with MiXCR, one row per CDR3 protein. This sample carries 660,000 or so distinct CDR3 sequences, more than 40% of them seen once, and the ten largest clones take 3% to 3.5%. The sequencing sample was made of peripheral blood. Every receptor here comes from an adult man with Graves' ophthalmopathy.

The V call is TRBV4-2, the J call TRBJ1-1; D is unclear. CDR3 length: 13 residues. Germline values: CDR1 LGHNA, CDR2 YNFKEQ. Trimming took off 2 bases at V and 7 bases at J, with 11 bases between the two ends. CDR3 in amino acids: CASSQSGPGEAFF. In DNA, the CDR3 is TGTGCCAGCAGCCAATCGGGCCCGGGTGAAGCTTTCTTT.

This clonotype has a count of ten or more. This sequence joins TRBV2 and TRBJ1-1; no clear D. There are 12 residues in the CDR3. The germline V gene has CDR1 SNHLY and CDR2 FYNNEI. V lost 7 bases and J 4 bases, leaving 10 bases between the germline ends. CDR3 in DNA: TGTGCCAGCATACAGTCGACCACTGAAGCTTTCTTT. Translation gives CASIQSTTEAFF.

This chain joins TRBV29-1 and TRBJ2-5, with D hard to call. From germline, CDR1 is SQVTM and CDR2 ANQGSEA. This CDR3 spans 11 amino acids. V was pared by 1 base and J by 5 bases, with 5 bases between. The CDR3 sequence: CSVEGTETQYF. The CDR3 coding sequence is TGCAGCGTTGAAGGGACGGAGACCCAGTACTTC.

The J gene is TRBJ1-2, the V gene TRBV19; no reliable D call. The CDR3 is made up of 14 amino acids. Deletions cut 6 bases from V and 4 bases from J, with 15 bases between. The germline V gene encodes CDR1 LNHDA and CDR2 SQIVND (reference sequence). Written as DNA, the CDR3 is TGTGCCAGTAGGACGGACGGATATTCCTATGGCTACACCTTC. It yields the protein CASRTDGYSYGYTF.

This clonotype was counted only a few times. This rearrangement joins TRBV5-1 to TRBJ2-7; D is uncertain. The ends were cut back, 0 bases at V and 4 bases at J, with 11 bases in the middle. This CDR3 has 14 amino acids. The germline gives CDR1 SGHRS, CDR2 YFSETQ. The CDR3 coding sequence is TGCGCCAGCAGCTTGGGATCCCTCGGGTACGAGCAGTACTTC. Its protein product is CASSLGSLGYEQYF.

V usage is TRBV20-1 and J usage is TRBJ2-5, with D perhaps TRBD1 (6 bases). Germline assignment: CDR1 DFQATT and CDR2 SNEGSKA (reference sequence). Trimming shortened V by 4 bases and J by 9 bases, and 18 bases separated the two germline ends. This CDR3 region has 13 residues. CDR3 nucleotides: TGCAGTGCTATAACCAGGGCAGGACAGCCCCAGTACTTC. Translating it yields CSAITRAGQPQYF.

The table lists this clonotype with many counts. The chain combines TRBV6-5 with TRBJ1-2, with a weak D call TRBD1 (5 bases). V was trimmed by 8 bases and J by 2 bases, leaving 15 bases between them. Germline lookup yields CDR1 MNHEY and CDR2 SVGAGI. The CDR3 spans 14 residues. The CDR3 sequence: CASRKTVRNYGYTF. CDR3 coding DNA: TGTGCCAGCCGTAAGACAGTGCGCAACTATGGCTACACCTTC.

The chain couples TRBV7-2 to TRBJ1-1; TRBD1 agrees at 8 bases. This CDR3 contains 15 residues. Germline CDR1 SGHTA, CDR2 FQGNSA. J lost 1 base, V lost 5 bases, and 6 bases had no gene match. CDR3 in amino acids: CASSTRQGRNTEAFF. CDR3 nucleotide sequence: TGTGCCAGCAGCACTCGACAGGGGCGGAACACTGAAGCTTTCTTT. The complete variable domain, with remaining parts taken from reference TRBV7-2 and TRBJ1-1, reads GAGVSQSPSNKVTEKGKDVELRCDPISGHTALYWYRQSLGQGLEFLIYFQGNSAPDKSGLPSDRFSAERTGGSVSTLTIQRTQQEDSAVYLCASSTRQGRNTEAFFGQGTRLTVV.

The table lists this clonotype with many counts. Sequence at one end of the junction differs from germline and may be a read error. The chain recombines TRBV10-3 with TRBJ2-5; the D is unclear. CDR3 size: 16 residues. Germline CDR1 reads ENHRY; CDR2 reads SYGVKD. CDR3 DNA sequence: TGTGCCAGCAGTCTGGGCCCTATCACTTTCCAAGAGACCCAGTACTTC. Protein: CASSLGPITFQETQYF.

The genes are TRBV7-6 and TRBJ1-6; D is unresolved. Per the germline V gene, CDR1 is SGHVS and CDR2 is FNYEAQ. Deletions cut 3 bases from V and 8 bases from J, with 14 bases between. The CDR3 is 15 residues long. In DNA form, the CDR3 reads TGTGCCAGCAGCTTGGGAAACGGGAGGGATTCACCCCTCCACTTT. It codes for CASSLGNGRDSPLHF.

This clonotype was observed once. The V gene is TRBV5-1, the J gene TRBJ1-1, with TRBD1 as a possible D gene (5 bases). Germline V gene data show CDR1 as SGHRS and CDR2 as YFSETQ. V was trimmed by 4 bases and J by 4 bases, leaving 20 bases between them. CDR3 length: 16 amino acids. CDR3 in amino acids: CASSGGLAGIVTEAFF. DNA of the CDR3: TGCGCCAGCAGCGGGGGACTAGCGGGCATAGTCACTGAAGCTTTCTTT.

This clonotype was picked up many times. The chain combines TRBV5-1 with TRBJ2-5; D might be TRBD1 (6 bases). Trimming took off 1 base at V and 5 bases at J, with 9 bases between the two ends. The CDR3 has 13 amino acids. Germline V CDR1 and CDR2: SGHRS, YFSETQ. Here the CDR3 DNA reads TGCGCCAGCAGCTTGCAGGGGATGGAGACCCAGTACTTC. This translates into CASSLQGMETQYF.

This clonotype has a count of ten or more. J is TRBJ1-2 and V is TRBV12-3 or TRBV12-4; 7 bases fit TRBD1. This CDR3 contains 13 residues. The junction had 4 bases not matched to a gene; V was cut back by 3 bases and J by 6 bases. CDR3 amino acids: CASSFRTGDGYTF. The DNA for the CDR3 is TGTGCCAGCAGTTTCCGCACAGGGGATGGCTACACCTTC.

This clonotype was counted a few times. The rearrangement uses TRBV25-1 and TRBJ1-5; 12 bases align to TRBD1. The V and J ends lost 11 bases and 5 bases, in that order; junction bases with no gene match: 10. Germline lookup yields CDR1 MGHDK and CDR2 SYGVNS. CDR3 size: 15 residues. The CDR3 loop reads CAWSRDRGQDQPQHF. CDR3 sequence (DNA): TGTGCCTGGAGTCGGGACAGGGGGCAGGATCAGCCCCAGCATTTT.

CDR3 protein: CASSLGRGRGQPQHF. CDR3 bases: TGTGCCAGCAGCTTAGGACGGGGACGGGGACAGCCCCAGCATTTT. The chain is built from TRBV7-8 and TRBJ1-5; D is possibly TRBD1 (5 bases). Trimming stripped 1 base from V and 7 bases from J, with 14 bases between. This CDR3 contains 15 residues. Looked up from germline, CDR1 is SGHVS and CDR2 is FQNEAQ.

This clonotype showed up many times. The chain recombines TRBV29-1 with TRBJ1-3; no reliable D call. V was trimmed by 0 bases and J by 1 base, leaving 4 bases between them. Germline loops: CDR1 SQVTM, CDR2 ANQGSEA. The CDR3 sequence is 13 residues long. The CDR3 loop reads CSVEEVSGNTIYF. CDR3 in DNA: TGCAGCGTTGAAGAGGTGTCTGGAAACACCATATATTTT.

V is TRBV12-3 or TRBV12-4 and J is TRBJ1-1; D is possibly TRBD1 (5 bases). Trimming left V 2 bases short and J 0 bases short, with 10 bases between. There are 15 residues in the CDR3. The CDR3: CASSLYDSLNTEAFF. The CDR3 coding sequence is TGTGCCAGCAGTTTATACGACAGCTTGAACACTGAAGCTTTCTTT.

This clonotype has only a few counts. CDR3 in DNA: TGCGCCAGCAGAGTACAGGGACCAGACTATGGCTACACCTTC. It yields the protein CASRVQGPDYGYTF. The J gene is TRBJ1-2, the V gene TRBV5-1; D possibly corresponds to TRBD1 (6 bases). Germline V gene sequence: CDR1 SGHRS, CDR2 YFSETQ. There are 14 residues in the CDR3. V dropped 5 bases and J dropped 3 bases, with 14 bases sitting between them.

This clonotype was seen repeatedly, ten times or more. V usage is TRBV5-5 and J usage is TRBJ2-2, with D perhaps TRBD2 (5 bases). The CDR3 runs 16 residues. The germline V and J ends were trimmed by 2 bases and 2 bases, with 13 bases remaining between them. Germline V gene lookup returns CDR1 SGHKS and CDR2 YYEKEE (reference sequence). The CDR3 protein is CASSFRGTANTGELFF. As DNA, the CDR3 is TGTGCCAGCAGCTTTCGGGGAACAGCTAACACCGGGGAGCTGTTTTTT.

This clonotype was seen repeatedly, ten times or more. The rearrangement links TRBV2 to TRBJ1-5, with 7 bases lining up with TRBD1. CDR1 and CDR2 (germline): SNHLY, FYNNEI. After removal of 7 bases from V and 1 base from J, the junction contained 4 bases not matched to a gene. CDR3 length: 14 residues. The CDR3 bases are TGTGCCAGCACGACAGGGCGGAGCAATCAGCCCCAGCATTTT. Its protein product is CASTTGRSNQPQHF.